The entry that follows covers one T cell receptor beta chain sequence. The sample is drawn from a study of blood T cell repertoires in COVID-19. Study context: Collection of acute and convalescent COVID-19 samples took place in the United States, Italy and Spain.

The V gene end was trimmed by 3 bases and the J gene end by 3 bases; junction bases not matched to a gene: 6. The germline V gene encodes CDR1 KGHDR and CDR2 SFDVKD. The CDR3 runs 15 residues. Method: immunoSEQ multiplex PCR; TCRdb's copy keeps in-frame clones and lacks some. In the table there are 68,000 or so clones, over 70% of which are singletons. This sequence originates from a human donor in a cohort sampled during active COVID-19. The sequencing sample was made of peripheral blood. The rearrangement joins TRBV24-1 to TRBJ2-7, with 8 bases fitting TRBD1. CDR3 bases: TGTGCCACCAGTGATGACGGGACAGGATTCTACGAGCAGTACTTC. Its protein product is CATSDDGTGFYEQYF.